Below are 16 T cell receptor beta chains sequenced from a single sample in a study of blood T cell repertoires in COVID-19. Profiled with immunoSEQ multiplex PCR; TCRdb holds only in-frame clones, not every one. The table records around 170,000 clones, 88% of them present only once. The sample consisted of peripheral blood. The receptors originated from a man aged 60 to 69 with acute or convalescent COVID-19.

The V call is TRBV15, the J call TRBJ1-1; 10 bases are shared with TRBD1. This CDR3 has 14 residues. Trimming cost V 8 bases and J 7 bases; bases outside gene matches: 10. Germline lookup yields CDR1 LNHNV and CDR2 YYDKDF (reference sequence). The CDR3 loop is CATRRDRGSYEAFF. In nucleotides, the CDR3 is TGTGCCACCCGCCGGGACAGGGGTAGTTATGAAGCTTTCTTT.

This chain's CDR3 is CASTPLTPSGNTIYF. The CDR3 nucleotides read TGTGCCAGTACCCCTTTGACACCCTCTGGAAACACCATATATTTT. This chain connects TRBV19 to TRBJ1-3; unclear D gene. The germline gives CDR1 LNHDA, CDR2 SQIVND (reference sequence). CDR3 length: 15 residues. V lost 7 bases and J 0 bases, leaving 13 bases between the germline ends.

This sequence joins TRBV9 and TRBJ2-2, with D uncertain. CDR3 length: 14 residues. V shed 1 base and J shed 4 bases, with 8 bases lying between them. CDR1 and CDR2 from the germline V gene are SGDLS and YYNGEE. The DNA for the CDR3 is TGTGCCAGCAGCGTATCCAGGCCCACCGGGGAGCTGTTTTTT. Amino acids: CASSVSRPTGELFF.

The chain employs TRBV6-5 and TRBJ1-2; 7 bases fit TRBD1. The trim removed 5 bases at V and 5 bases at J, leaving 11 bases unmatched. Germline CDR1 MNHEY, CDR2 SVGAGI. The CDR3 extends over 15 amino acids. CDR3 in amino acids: CASSRFQGVGYGYTF. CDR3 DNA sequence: TGTGCCAGCAGTAGATTCCAGGGGGTTGGGTATGGCTACACCTTC.

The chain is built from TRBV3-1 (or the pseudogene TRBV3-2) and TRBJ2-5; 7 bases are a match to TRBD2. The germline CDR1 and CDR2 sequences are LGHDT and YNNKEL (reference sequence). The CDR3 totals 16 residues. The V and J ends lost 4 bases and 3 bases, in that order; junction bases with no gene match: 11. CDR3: CASSLRGRGRKETQYF. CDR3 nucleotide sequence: TGTGCCAGCAGCCTCCGCGGGCGGGGGAGGAAAGAGACCCAGTACTTC.

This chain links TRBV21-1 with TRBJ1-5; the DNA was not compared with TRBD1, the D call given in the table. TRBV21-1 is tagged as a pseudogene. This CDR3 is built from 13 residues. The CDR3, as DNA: TGTGCCAGCTGTGGCAGGGGAGTTCGCGACCAGCATTTT. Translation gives CASCGRGVRDQHF.

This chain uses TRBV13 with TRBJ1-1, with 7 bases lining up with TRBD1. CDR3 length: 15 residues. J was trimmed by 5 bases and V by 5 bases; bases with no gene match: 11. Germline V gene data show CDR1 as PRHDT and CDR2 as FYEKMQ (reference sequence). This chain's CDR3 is CASSPRDRGVTEAFF. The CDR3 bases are TGTGCCAGCAGCCCCAGGGACAGAGGGGTAACTGAAGCTTTCTTT.

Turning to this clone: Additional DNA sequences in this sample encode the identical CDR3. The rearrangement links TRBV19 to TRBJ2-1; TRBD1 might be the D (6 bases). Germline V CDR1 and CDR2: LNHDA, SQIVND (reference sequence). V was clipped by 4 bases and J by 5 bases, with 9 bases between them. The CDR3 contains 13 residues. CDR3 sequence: CASSRNRDNEQFF. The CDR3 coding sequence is TGTGCCAGTAGTAGGAACAGGGACAATGAGCAGTTCTTC.

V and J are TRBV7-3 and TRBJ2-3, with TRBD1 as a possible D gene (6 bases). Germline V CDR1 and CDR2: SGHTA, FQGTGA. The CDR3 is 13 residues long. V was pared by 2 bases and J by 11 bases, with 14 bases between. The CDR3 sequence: CASSLEEGGLQYF. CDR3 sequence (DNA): TGTGCCAGCAGCTTAGAGGAAGGGGGTTTGCAGTATTTT. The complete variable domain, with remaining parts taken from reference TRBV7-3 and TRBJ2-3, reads GAGVSQTPSNKVTEKGKYVELRCDPISGHTALYWYRQSLGQGPEFLIYFQGTGAADDSGLPNDRFFAVRPEGSVSTLKIQRTERGDSAVYLCASSLEEGGLQYFGPGTRLTVL.

The chain's CDR3 is CATSDGTGWSETQYF. The CDR3 DNA reads TGTGCCACCAGTGACGGGACAGGGTGGTCGGAGACCCAGTACTTC. This rearrangement joins TRBV24-1 to TRBJ2-5; 9 bases agree with TRBD1. J was trimmed by 5 bases and V by 4 bases; bases with no gene match: 7. Germline V gene sequence: CDR1 KGHDR, CDR2 SFDVKD. The CDR3 sequence is 15 residues long.

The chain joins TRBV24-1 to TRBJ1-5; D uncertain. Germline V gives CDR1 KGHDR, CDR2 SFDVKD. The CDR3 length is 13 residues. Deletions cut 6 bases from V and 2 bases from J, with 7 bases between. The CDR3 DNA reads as TGTGCCACCAGTTACCAGGGCAATCAGCCCCAGCATTTT. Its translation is CATSYQGNQPQHF.

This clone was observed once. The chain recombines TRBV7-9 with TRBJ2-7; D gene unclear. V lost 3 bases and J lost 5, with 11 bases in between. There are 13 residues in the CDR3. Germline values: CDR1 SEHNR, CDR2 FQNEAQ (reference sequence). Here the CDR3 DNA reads TGTGCCAGCAGCTTCCTAGGAACCGACGAGCAGTACGTC. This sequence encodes CASSFLGTDEQYV.

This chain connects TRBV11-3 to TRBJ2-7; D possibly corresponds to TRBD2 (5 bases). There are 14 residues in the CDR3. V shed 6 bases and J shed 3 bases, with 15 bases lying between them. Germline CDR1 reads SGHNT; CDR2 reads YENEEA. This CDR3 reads CASRRSEVDYEQYF. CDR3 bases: TGTGCCAGCAGACGATCGGAGGTCGACTACGAGCAGTACTTC.

The CDR3 DNA reads TGTGCCAGCAGCTTAGGTGGTAGCGGGGGCCTGCGCACAGATACGCAGTATTTT. The encoded protein is CASSLGGSGGLRTDTQYF. The V call is TRBV7-2, the J call TRBJ2-3, with 9 bases that match TRBD2. CDR3 length: 18 amino acids. From germline, CDR1 is SGHTA and CDR2 FQGNSA. V was pared by 1 base and J by 1 base, with 9 bases of the junction left unmatched.

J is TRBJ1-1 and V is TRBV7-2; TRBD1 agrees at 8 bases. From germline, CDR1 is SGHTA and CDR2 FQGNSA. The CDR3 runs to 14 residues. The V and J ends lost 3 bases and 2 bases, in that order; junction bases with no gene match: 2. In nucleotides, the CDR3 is TGTGCCAGCAGCTTTGACAGGGGCAACACTGAAGCTTTCTTT. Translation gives CASSFDRGNTEAFF.

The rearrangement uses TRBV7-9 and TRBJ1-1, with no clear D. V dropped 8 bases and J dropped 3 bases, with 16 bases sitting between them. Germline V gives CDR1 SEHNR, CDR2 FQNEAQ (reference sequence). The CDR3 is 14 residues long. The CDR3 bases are TGTGCCAGCGCTCGGGGAGGGTCTTACACTGAAGCTTTCTTT. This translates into CASARGGSYTEAFF.